A selection of T cell receptor beta chains follows, all from one sample in a study of Graves' ophthalmopathy and Graves' hyperthyroidism. A single record per CDR3 protein comes from TCRdb applying MiXCR to the multiplex PCR reads. The table lists almost 750,000 distinct CDR3 sequences, roughly 40% of them singletons. Sequencing was performed on peripheral blood. These receptors all stem from an adult man with Graves' ophthalmopathy. Both conserved end residues are part of each CDR3. The order of the fields is CDR3 DNA, CDR3 protein, clone size, J gene, D gene, V gene. D genes are given only for firm matches. Clone size is stated in some rows and not others, as once, few, many or a class when expanded.

TGTGCCAGCAGGCTACAGGATGCTGGCTACACCTTC	CASRLQDAGYTF	many	TRBJ1-2	.	TRBV2
TGTGCCAGCAGCTCCAGCCTGGGATATAGCAATCAGCCCCAGCATTTT	CASSSSLGYSNQPQHF	.	TRBJ1-5	.	TRBV25-1
TGCAGTGCTAGACCAACAGATACCTACGAGCAGTACTTC	CSARPTDTYEQYF	few	TRBJ2-7	.	TRBV20-1
TGTGCCAGCAGCTCTGCGTGGACAGGCAGCACAGATACGCAGTATTTT	CASSSAWTGSTDTQYF	.	TRBJ2-3	TRBD1	TRBV7-2
TGCAGGGTAGCCTATGGCTACACCTTC	CRVAYGYTF	once	TRBJ1-2	.	TRBV29-1
TGTGCCAGCAGCGACACGCAGGGTTACGAGCAGTACTTC	CASSDTQGYEQYF	many	TRBJ2-7	.	TRBV7-9
TGTGCCAGCAGTTCCCCTATAGGCGGGAGCACAGATACGCAGTATTTT	CASSSPIGGSTDTQYF	.	TRBJ2-3	.	TRBV25-1
TGTGCCAGCAGCTTAAAAGCCGAGGGACGCGAAAAACTGTTTTTT	CASSLKAEGREKLFF	.	TRBJ1-4	.	TRBV7-9
TGCAGTGCTGGGACGGGACTAGCGGGAGAGGGGCAGTACTTC	CSAGTGLAGEGQYF	few	TRBJ2-7	TRBD2	TRBV20-1
TGTGCCAGCAGCCTTTGGGGCGGGGCTTACGAGCAGTACTTC	CASSLWGGAYEQYF	few	TRBJ2-7	.	TRBV7-9
TGTGCCAGTAGTATCTCGGGACAGGGGACTGGCTACACCTTC	CASSISGQGTGYTF	.	TRBJ1-2	TRBD1	TRBV19
TGTGCCAGCAGCCAAGACCCAGGTAATGGAAACACCATATATTTT	CASSQDPGNGNTIYF	few	TRBJ1-3	.	TRBV12-3/TRBV12-4
TGTGCCAGCAGTCCACGGGACAACGCCTACGAGCAGTACTTC	CASSPRDNAYEQYF	many	TRBJ2-7	.	TRBV6-1
TGTGCCAGCAGCTTCTATACGGGGGCCTACGAGCAGTACTTC	CASSFYTGAYEQYF	.	TRBJ2-7	.	TRBV7-2
TGTGCCATCAGTGGGGGACAAACCCTAAACTATGGCTACACCTTC	CAISGGQTLNYGYTF	many	TRBJ1-2	.	TRBV10-3
TGTGCCAGCAGCCCCTTGGCGGGAGGGAAGGACGAGCAGTACTTC	CASSPLAGGKDEQYF	.	TRBJ2-7	TRBD2	TRBV9
TGTGCCAGCACCCCCCCGGGGCTCCCCCCTGCCGGGGAGCTGTTTTTT	CASTPPGLPPAGELFF	.	TRBJ2-2	.	TRBV7-9
TGTGCCAGTAGTACCTCGGGCAGGTTGGGATCCCAAGAGACCCAGTACTTC	CASSTSGRLGSQETQYF	few	TRBJ2-5	.	TRBV19
TGTGCCAGCAGCTTAGGGGACAGCGACACTGAAGCTTTCTTT	CASSLGDSDTEAFF	.	TRBJ1-1	TRBD1	TRBV11-3
TGTGCCAGCAGCGTATTACAGATAGAGAACACTGAAGCTTTCTTT	CASSVLQIENTEAFF	few	TRBJ1-1	.	TRBV9
TGTGCCAGCAGCGCGAGACAGGCTCAGCCCCAGCATTTT	CASSARQAQPQHF	.	TRBJ1-5	.	TRBV6-5
TGTGCCAGCAGCTTGGGGACGGCGGGGGTCAATGGCTACACCTTC	CASSLGTAGVNGYTF	.	TRBJ1-2	.	TRBV7-8
TGTGCTTGCTCGGGACAGGGGGCACTAGATGGCTACACCTTC	CACSGQGALDGYTF	few	TRBJ1-2	TRBD1	TRBV7-7
TGTGCCAGCAGGCGACAGGGGGCTTTGAAACTGTTTTTT	CASRRQGALKLFF	.	TRBJ1-4	TRBD1	TRBV2
TGTGCCAGCAGCTTGGATTCAGGGGGCCGTTTCACCGGGGAGCTGTTTTTT	CASSLDSGGRFTGELFF	few	TRBJ2-2	TRBD1	TRBV5-6
TGCAGCGTTGAGGCGGGCTTCCAAGAGACCCAGTACTTC	CSVEAGFQETQYF	once	TRBJ2-5	.	TRBV29-1
TGCGCCAGCAGCCAAGGCCAGGCTGACACCGGGGAGCTGTTTTTT	CASSQGQADTGELFF	few	TRBJ2-2	.	TRBV4-1
TGTGCCAGCAGCACCGGGACAGAATCCCCAGAGACCCAGTACTTC	CASSTGTESPETQYF	few	TRBJ2-5	TRBD1	TRBV7-9
TGTGCCATCAGTGAGCGGGGGGGAATAAGCAATCAGCCCCAGCATTTT	CAISERGGISNQPQHF	few	TRBJ1-5	.	TRBV10-3
TGTGCCAGCTGCTTAAATAGGGAGACCCAGTACTTC	CASCLNRETQYF	.	TRBJ2-5	.	TRBV7-9
TGTGCCAGCCGATCTACGGGAGTAGGGTGGGAGCAGTACTTC	CASRSTGVGWEQYF	many	TRBJ2-7	.	TRBV25-1
TGTGCCAGCAAACCACGGGGACTAGCGAGCGAGACCCAGTACTTC	CASKPRGLASETQYF	many	TRBJ2-5	TRBD2	TRBV7-9
TGCAGCGTTGAGGGGACTAGCGGGTTCTTCCGGGAGCTGTTTTTT	CSVEGTSGFFRELFF	.	TRBJ2-2	TRBD2	TRBV29-1
TGTGCCAGTAGTATCTTTCATACAACTAATGAAAAACTGTTTTTT	CASSIFHTTNEKLFF	few	TRBJ1-4	.	TRBV19
TGTGCCAGCAGCTCCCTGGACAGGGGGCACGACGAGCAGTACTTC	CASSSLDRGHDEQYF	.	TRBJ2-7	TRBD1	TRBV5-8
TGCAGTGCTAGATCACTAGCCAGTATCTCCTACGAGCAGTACTTC	CSARSLASISYEQYF	.	TRBJ2-7	.	TRBV20-1
TGTGCCAGCAGTGCAAGGATGGATTCACCCCTCCACTTT	CASSARMDSPLHF	few	TRBJ1-6	.	TRBV25-1
TGTGCCAGCAGTGAAAGTAGCCAGTATATGAACACTGAAGCTTTCTTT	CASSESSQYMNTEAFF	many	TRBJ1-1	.	TRBV25-1
TGTGCCAGCAGGCCCAAAGGAAACACCATATATTTT	CASRPKGNTIYF	.	TRBJ1-3	.	TRBV12-3/TRBV12-4
TGCGCCAGCAGCTTCTACAGGGGACTCTCCTACGAGCAGTACTTC	CASSFYRGLSYEQYF	.	TRBJ2-7	.	TRBV5-1
TGTGCCAGCAGTAGGGACAGGGGGTCAGATACGCAGTATTTT	CASSRDRGSDTQYF	.	TRBJ2-3	TRBD1	TRBV7-9